Sequencing of this T cell receptor beta chain was carried out in a study of T cell repertoires in cytomegalovirus infection. Study-wide results and limits: HLA-C-restricted CMV clonotypes gave the most frequent clonotype in two of eight donors.

TCRdb used MiXCR to reprocess the reads, holding one entry per CDR3 protein. This sample has under 130,000 distinct CDR3 sequences, with under 55% found just once. The sample holds many counts of this clonotype. Its antigen is undetermined. The CDR3 runs 12 residues. The germline V gene encodes CDR1 SEHNR and CDR2 FQNEAQ (reference sequence). Deletions cut 0 bases from V and 11 bases from J, with 10 bases between. V gene TRBV7-9 combines with J gene TRBJ1-1; D ambiguous. This receptor was identified in a human donor in good health (CMV status not recorded). Some clones in this sample may be carry-over from other donors' samples. This specimen was CD8+ T cells from cultured PBMCs, taken from culture after CMV antigen stimulation. CDR3 DNA sequence: TGTGCCAGCAGCTTAGCGCCGGGTACGGCTTTCTTT. Translation gives CASSLAPGTAFF.